This T cell receptor (beta chain) comes out of a study of quantifying T cell responses using KT2 cells. Study context: cDNA was made from DNase-treated RNA using alpha and beta constant primers.

A single-stranded UMI oligo with SP2 sequence was ligated to cDNA 3' ends. The first PCR ran roughly 4 cycles with an equimolar RC1.1 and RC1.2 beta primer mix. Using its own MiXCR run on the UMI-ligation and nested PCR reads, TCRdb lists one record per CDR3 protein. The profile shows tens of thousands of distinct CDR3 sequences, around a tenth of them singletons. Trimming pared 4 bases from V and 2 bases from J, leaving 10 bases between. The CDR3 runs 14 residues. The V gene's germline CDR1 is ENHRY and CDR2 SYGVKD. The sequence was obtained from a human donor. Material for sequencing was PBMCs spiked with cells of the T cell clone KT2. The chain carries TRBV10-3 and TRBJ2-3; tentative D call: TRBD2 (6 bases). The CDR3 is CAISAGVPTDTQYF. The CDR3 bases are TGTGCCATCAGTGCGGGGGTGCCCACAGATACGCAGTATTTT.